Shown below are 25 T cell receptor beta chains from a single sample sequenced in a study of blood T cell repertoires in COVID-19. Some clones are missing from TCRdb's copy, which holds only in-frame ones; the method was immunoSEQ multiplex PCR. In the table there are 190,000 or so clones, about 87% of which are singletons. Sequences were obtained from peripheral blood. The receptors here all came from a woman in her late teens or twenties who had recovered from COVID-19.

The chain couples TRBV11-2 to TRBJ2-7; TRBD2 aligns across 8 bases. The trim removed 4 bases at V and 4 bases at J, leaving 9 bases unmatched. Germline lookup yields CDR1 SGHAT and CDR2 FQNNGV. The length of the CDR3 is 15 residues. CDR3 protein: CASSSPPGLGYEQYF. Here the CDR3 DNA reads TGTGCCAGCAGCTCCCCCCCGGGACTAGGTTACGAGCAGTACTTC.

In this sample, this clone turned up once. At one end the junction does not follow the germline gene, possibly because of a read error. The chain is built from TRBV15 and TRBJ1-4; maybe TRBD1 (6 bases). The germline CDR1 and CDR2 sequences are LNHNV and YYDKDF (reference sequence). This CDR3 has 17 residues. CDR3 region: CATSRDQTGGTSEKLFF. The CDR3 DNA reads as TGTGCCACCAGCAGAGATCAGACAGGTGGGACTAGTGAAAAACTGTTTTTT.

This clone was found once. The rearrangement uses TRBV7-9 and TRBJ1-5, with TRBD1 matching over 8 bases. The CDR3 runs 16 residues. Germline V gives CDR1 SEHNR, CDR2 FQNEAQ (reference sequence). V trimming: 1 base; J trimming: 5 bases; junction bases outside the gene matches: 7. CDR3 amino acids: CASSLDLPGGHQPQHF. The CDR3 coding sequence is TGTGCCAGCAGCTTAGATCTGCCAGGGGGCCATCAGCCCCAGCATTTT.

This chain joins TRBV24-1 and TRBJ2-1; 7 nucleotides line up with TRBD1. V lost 0 bases and J lost 5; bases outside the gene matches: 6. CDR3 length: 16 amino acids. Germline CDR1 and CDR2: KGHDR and SFDVKD. CDR3 sequence reads: CATSDLEGATHNEQFF. DNA of the CDR3: TGTGCCACCAGTGATTTGGAGGGGGCGACTCACAATGAGCAGTTCTTC.

In this sample, this clone turned up once. The V call is TRBV7-2, the J call TRBJ2-3; the D is unclear. Trimming left V 7 bases short and J 6 bases short, with 14 bases between. The germline gives CDR1 SGHTA, CDR2 FQGNSA. The CDR3 is made up of 13 amino acids. CDR3 region: CASNSNVADTQYF. In nucleotides, the CDR3 is TGTGCCAGCAACTCTAATGTCGCGGATACGCAGTATTTT.

V gene TRBV2 combines with J gene TRBJ1-4, with D perhaps matching TRBD1 (6 bases). The V gene lost 2 bases and the J gene lost 8 bases, with 6 bases spanning the gap. The CDR3 extends over 12 amino acids. Germline V CDR1 and CDR2: SNHLY, FYNNEI. The CDR3 DNA is TGTGCCAGCAGTGAACAGGGGGAAAAACTGTTTTTT. It yields the protein CASSEQGEKLFF.

In DNA form, the CDR3 reads TGTGCCAGTAGTCCTCCCAAGCACAGGGGGCGAGAGACCCAGTACTTC. It encodes CASSPPKHRGRETQYF. The V call is TRBV19, the J call TRBJ2-5, with TRBD1 matching over 9 bases. CDR3 length equals 16 residues. Germline V gene sequence: CDR1 LNHDA, CDR2 SQIVND (reference sequence). With V trimmed by 5 bases and J by 4 bases, 11 bases remained unmatched.

The chain employs TRBV5-6 and TRBJ1-2; D remains unclear. The CDR3 consists of 14 residues. V gave up 4 bases and J gave up 3 bases, with 13 bases separating them. In germline, CDR1 is SGHDT, CDR2 YYEEEE. This CDR3 reads CASSPTGRDYGYTF. The CDR3, as DNA: TGTGCCAGCAGCCCTACGGGTCGGGACTATGGCTACACCTTC.

This clone occurred a few times. This chain connects TRBV5-1 to TRBJ2-2; D is possibly TRBD2 (5 bases). The CDR3 runs 13 residues. The germline V and J ends were trimmed by 0 bases and 6 bases, with 6 bases remaining between them. CDR1 and CDR2 (germline): SGHRS, YFSETQ. The CDR3 sequence is CASSLERAGELFF. CDR3 sequence (DNA): TGCGCCAGCAGCTTGGAGAGGGCCGGGGAGCTGTTTTTT. The full variable domain, with the rest looked up from reference TRBV5-1 and TRBJ2-2, is KAGVTQTPRYLIKTRGQQVTLSCSPISGHRSVSWYQQTPGQGLQFLFEYFSETQRNKGNFPGRFSGRQFSNSRSEMNVSTLELGDSALYLCASSLERAGELFFGEGSRLTVL.

The table lists this clone with a few counts. This rearrangement joins TRBV9 to TRBJ2-1; 14 bases agree with TRBD2. Germline trimming cut 3 bases from V and 8 bases from J; bases unmatched to any gene: 4. CDR1 and CDR2 (germline): SGDLS, YYNGEE. The CDR3 is made up of 15 amino acids. The CDR3 protein is CASSAGTSGSYEQFF. The DNA for the CDR3 is TGTGCCAGCAGCGCTGGGACTAGCGGGAGCTATGAGCAGTTCTTC. The full variable domain, with the rest looked up from reference TRBV9 and TRBJ2-1, is DSGVTQTPKHLITATGQRVTLRCSPRSGDLSVYWYQQSLDQGLQFLIQYYNGEERAKGNILERFSAQQFPDLHSELNLSSLELGDSALYFCASSAGTSGSYEQFFGPGTRLTVL.

The V and J genes are TRBV5-5 and TRBJ1-1; possibly TRBD1 for D (5 bases). The CDR3 spans 12 residues. In germline, CDR1 is SGHKS, CDR2 YYEKEE (reference sequence). V was shortened by 4 bases and J by 7 bases, with 11 bases between the two germline ends. The DNA of the CDR3 is TGTGCCAGCAGCCCCATGACAGATGAAGCTTTCTTT. As protein: CASSPMTDEAFF.

This clone came up a few times. V and J are TRBV5-1 and TRBJ1-6; a possible D gene is TRBD1 (5 bases). Trimming removed 3 bases at V and 6 bases at J, with 7 bases between. This CDR3 has 13 amino acids. Germline CDR1 SGHRS, CDR2 YFSETQ. CDR3 protein: CASSSQGNSPLHF. The CDR3, as DNA: TGCGCCAGCAGCTCGCAGGGTAATTCACCCCTCCACTTT.

The J gene is TRBJ2-5, the V gene TRBV7-2; D is possibly TRBD1 (6 bases). The V gene's germline CDR1 is SGHTA and CDR2 FQGNSA. V lost 1 base to trimming and J lost 7 bases, with 10 bases between them. The CDR3 totals 13 residues. CDR3 coding DNA: TGTGCCAGCAGCTTAGATTCACAGGGGACCCAGTACTTC. Protein product: CASSLDSQGTQYF.

The chain uses TRBV19 and TRBJ1-1; tentative D call: TRBD1 (5 bases). The CDR3 runs 14 residues. Looked up from germline, CDR1 is LNHDA and CDR2 is SQIVND (reference sequence). V was cut by 10 bases and J by 2 bases, with 17 bases left in between. CDR3 amino acids: CATKVWGGNTEAFF. CDR3 nucleotide sequence: TGTGCCACCAAAGTTTGGGGCGGCAACACTGAAGCTTTCTTT.

As concerns this clone: One end of the junction does not line up with germline, which may come from a read error. The chain combines TRBV7-9 with TRBJ1-4; TRBD1 agrees at 7 bases. The CDR3 loop spans 13 amino acids. CDR1 is SEHNR and CDR2 is FQNEAQ in the germline V gene (reference sequence). DNA of the CDR3: TGTGCCAGCAGCCTAGCTAACAGGGGAAAACTGTTTTTT. It codes for CASSLANRGKLFF.

Notes on this clone: Other nucleotide sequences in the sample specify the same CDR3. This chain links TRBV7-2 with TRBJ2-3; no clear D gene. This CDR3 is 13 amino acids long. Germline loops: CDR1 SGHTA, CDR2 FQGNSA. Trimming shortened V by 2 bases and J by 4 bases, and 7 bases separated the two germline ends. The CDR3 DNA reads as TGTGCCAGCAGCTTATCTTCCCCAGATACGCAGTATTTT. The encoded protein is CASSLSSPDTQYF.

This chain links TRBV27 with TRBJ2-7; D is perhaps TRBD2 (6 bases). This CDR3 has 13 amino acids. Germline CDR1 reads MNHEY; CDR2 reads SMNVEV (reference sequence). V lost 2 bases and J lost 5, with 10 bases in between. The CDR3 bases are TGTGCCAGCAGTTTAGGTGGAGGGCACGAGCAGTACGTC. It yields the protein CASSLGGGHEQYV.

This rearrangement joins TRBV11-2 to TRBJ2-1, with TRBD2 matching over 10 bases. J lost 3 bases, V lost 5 bases, and 4 bases had no gene match. The CDR3 runs to 15 residues. Germline V gives CDR1 SGHAT, CDR2 FQNNGV. Written as DNA, the CDR3 is TGTGCCAGCAGCAACAGCGGGAGGGACTACAATGAGCAGTTCTTC. Its protein is CASSNSGRDYNEQFF.

V and J are TRBV19 and TRBJ1-1; 10 nucleotides align to TRBD1. The V gene's germline CDR1 is LNHDA and CDR2 SQIVND (reference sequence). Losses at the gene ends were 5 bases for V and 0 bases for J; bases not matched to a gene: 15. The CDR3 covers 19 residues. CDR3 nucleotide sequence: TGTGCCAGTAGTCGCCGCCTTGGGGGACAGGGGAACATGAACACTGAAGCTTTCTTT. Its translation: CASSRRLGGQGNMNTEAFF.

The chain links TRBV28 to TRBJ2-7; 10 bases match TRBD2. With V trimmed by 8 bases and J by 7 bases, 23 bases remained unmatched. Germline CDR1 MDHEN, CDR2 SYDVKM. This CDR3 comprises 18 residues. In DNA, the CDR3 is TGTGCCAGCTCCTCTCGGCAGGCCGCCTTAGCGGGAGGTGAAGAGCAGTACGTC. Amino acid sequence: CASSSRQAALAGGEEQYV.

This clone was seen more than once but under ten times. CDR3 in amino acids: CASSENGASGGDTQYF. The CDR3, as DNA: TGTGCCAGCAGTGAAAATGGGGCTAGCGGGGGAGATACGCAGTATTTT. The rearrangement uses TRBV6-4 and TRBJ2-3; 10 positions match TRBD2. CDR1 MRHNA and CDR2 SNTAGT come from the germline V gene. The CDR3 is made up of 16 amino acids. The V and J ends lost 3 bases and 5 bases, in that order; junction bases with no gene match: 8.

This clone has just a few counts. The J gene is TRBJ2-3, the V gene TRBV9; 11 bases are a match to TRBD2. The CDR3 is 16 amino acids. The V segment lost 3 bases and the J segment 4 bases; nucleotides outside the gene matches: 7. CDR1 and CDR2 from the germline V gene are SGDLS and YYNGEE. CDR3 sequence reads: CASSAPSGRNADTQYF. The CDR3 bases are TGTGCCAGCAGCGCCCCTAGCGGGAGGAACGCAGATACGCAGTATTTT.

The rearrangement links TRBV19 to TRBJ2-2, with D unresolved. CDR3 length equals 11 residues. V was shortened by 8 bases and J by 6 bases, with 7 bases between the two germline ends. The germline gives CDR1 LNHDA, CDR2 SQIVND (reference sequence). The CDR3 loop reads CASRGAGELFF. The CDR3 DNA is TGTGCCAGTCGCGGTGCCGGGGAGCTGTTTTTT.

The V call is TRBV4-3, the J call TRBJ2-5; 12 bases map to TRBD2. This CDR3 contains 16 residues. The germline CDR1 and CDR2 sequences are LGHNA and YSLEER. Trimming removed 3 bases from V and 5 bases from J; junction bases left unmatched: 7. In nucleotides, the CDR3 is TGCGCCAGCAGCCAGGCTAGCGGGGGGGCTGGGGAGACCCAGTACTTC. Translation gives CASSQASGGAGETQYF.

This sequence joins TRBV7-2 and TRBJ2-3; 16 positions match TRBD2. CDR1 and CDR2 from the germline V gene are SGHTA and FQGNSA. The CDR3 extends over 18 amino acids. The ends lost 5 bases at V and 2 bases at J; junction bases unmatched: 7. The CDR3 reads CASSRPGLAGGPTDTQYF. CDR3 bases: TGTGCCAGCAGCCGTCCGGGACTAGCGGGGGGGCCCACAGATACGCAGTATTTT.